This TCR beta chain was identified in a study of cytomegalovirus exposure and HLA in healthy donors. Note on this clone: The target antigen is unknown.

The study, taken as a whole, reports: Cytomegalovirus status was reportedly diagnosed by the classifier with high specificity and sensitivity. Later on, analysis showed that most CMV-associated TCR beta chains appeared to be HLA-restricted.

It was with 60 Vbeta and 13 Jbeta primers that the PCR ran. The data were produced by immunoSEQ multiplex PCR, yet TCRdb's version contains in-frame clones alone and is incomplete. The sample totals tens of thousands of clones; its top ten clones hold less than 4.5%. Germline V gene data show CDR1 as SNHLY and CDR2 as FYNNEI. This CDR3 region has 15 residues. The V segment lost 8 bases and the J segment 4 bases; nucleotides outside the gene matches: 7. This chain connects TRBV2 to TRBJ2-5, with 13 bases identical to TRBD2. Sample: PBMCs. The sequence was obtained from a male donor in good health and CMV-seronegative. The CDR3 sequence: CASGGLAGVAETQYF. The DNA for the CDR3 is TGTGCCAGCGGTGGACTAGCGGGAGTAGCAGAGACCCAGTACTTC. Filled out from reference TRBV2 and TRBJ2-5, the complete variable domain reads EPEVTQTPSHQVTQMGQEVILRCVPISNHLYFYWYRQILGQKVEFLVSFYNNEISEKSEIFDDQFSVERPDGSNFTLKIRSTKLEDSAMYFCASGGLAGVAETQYFGPGTRLLVL.